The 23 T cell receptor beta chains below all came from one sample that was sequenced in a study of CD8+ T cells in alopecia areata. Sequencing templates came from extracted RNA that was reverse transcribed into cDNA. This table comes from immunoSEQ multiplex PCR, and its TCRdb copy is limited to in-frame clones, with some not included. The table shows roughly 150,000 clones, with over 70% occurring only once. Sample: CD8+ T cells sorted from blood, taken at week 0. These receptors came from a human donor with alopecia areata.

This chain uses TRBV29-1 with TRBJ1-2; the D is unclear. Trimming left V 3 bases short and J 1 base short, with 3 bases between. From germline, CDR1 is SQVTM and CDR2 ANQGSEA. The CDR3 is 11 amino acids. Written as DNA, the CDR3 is TGCAGCGTTGACAGTAACTATGGCTACACCTTC. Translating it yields CSVDSNYGYTF.

The CDR3 DNA is TGTGCCAGCTCACCATCGGCGGGAGAGACCCAGTACTTC. Translation gives CASSPSAGETQYF. The J gene is TRBJ2-5, the V gene TRBV18, with a possible D match to TRBD2 (5 bases). Germline CDR1 and CDR2: KGHSH and LQKENI. The CDR3 is 13 residues long. Deletions cut 2 bases from V and 4 bases from J, with 8 bases between.

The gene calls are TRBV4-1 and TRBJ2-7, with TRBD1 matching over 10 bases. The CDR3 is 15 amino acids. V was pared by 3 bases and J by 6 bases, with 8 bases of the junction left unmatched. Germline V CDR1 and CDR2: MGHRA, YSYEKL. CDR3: CASSQSGTGVSEQYF. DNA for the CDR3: TGCGCCAGCAGCCAGTCCGGGACAGGGGTTAGCGAGCAGTACTTC.

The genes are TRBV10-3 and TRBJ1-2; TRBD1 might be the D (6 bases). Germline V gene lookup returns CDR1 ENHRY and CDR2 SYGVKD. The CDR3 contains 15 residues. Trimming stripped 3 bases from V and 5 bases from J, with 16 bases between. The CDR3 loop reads CAISERGPGYYGYTF. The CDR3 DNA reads TGTGCCATCAGTGAACGGGGGCCCGGTTATTATGGCTACACCTTC.

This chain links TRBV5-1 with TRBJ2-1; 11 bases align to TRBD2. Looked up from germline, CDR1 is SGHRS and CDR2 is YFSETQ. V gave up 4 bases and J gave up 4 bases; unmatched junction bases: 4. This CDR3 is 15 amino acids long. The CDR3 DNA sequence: TGCGCCAGCAGCCGGGGACTAGCGGATTACAATGAGCAGTTCTTC. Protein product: CASSRGLADYNEQFF.

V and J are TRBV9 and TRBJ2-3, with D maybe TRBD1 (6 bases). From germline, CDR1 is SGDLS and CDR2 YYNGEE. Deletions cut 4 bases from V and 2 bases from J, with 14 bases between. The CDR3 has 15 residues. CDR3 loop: CASSSSPGVTDTQYF. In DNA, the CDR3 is TGTGCCAGCAGCTCGTCACCAGGGGTCACAGATACGCAGTATTTT.

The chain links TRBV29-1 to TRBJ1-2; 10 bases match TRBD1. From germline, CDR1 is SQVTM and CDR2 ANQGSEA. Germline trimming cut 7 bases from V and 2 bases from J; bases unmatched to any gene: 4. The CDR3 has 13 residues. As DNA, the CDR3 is TGCAGCGCACAGGACAGGGGGAACTATGGCTACACCTTC. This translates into CSAQDRGNYGYTF. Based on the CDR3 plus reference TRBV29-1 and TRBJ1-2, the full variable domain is SAVISQKPSRDICQRGTSLTIQCQVDSQVTMMFWYRQQPGQSLTLIATANQGSEATYESGFVIDKFPISRPNLTFSTLTVSNMSPEDSSIYLCSAQDRGNYGYTFGSGTRLTVV.

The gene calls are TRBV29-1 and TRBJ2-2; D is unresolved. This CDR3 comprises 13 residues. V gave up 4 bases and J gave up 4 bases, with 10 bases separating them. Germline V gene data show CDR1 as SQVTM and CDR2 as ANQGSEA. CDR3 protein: CSVVRVATGELFF. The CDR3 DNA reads TGCAGCGTTGTAAGGGTAGCCACCGGGGAGCTGTTTTTT.

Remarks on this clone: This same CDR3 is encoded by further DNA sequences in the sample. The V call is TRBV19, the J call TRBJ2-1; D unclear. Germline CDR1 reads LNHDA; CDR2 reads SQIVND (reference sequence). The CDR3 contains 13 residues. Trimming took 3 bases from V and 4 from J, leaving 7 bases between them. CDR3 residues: CASSIANYNEQFF. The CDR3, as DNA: TGTGCCAGTAGTATTGCTAATTACAATGAGCAGTTCTTC.

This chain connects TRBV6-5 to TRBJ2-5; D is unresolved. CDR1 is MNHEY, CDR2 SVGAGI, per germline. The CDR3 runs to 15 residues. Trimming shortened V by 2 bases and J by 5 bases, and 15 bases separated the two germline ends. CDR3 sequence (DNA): TGTGCCAGCAGTTACGCATCTCTAGGATTGGAGACCCAGTACTTC. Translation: CASSYASLGLETQYF.

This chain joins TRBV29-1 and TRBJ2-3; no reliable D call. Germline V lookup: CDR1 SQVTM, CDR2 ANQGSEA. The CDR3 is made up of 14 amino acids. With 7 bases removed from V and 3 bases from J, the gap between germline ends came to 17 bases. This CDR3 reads CSGRPLLRTDTQYF. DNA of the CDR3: TGCAGCGGCAGGCCTCTCCTCCGAACAGATACGCAGTATTTT.

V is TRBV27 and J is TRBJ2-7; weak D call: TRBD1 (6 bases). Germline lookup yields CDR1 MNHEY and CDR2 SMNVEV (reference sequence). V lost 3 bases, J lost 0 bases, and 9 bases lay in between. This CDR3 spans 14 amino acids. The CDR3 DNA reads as TGTGCCAGCAGTTTTGTAGGGGGCTCCTACGAGCAGTACTTC. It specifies CASSFVGGSYEQYF.

Here the CDR3 reads CASSDFSTGELFF. CDR3 nucleotide sequence: TGTGCCAGCAGTGATTTCAGCACCGGGGAGCTGTTTTTT. The rearrangement joins TRBV25-1 to TRBJ2-2; D call uncertain. Trimming removed 3 bases from V and 4 bases from J, with 6 bases in between. Germline values: CDR1 MGHDK, CDR2 SYGVNS. This CDR3 contains 13 residues.

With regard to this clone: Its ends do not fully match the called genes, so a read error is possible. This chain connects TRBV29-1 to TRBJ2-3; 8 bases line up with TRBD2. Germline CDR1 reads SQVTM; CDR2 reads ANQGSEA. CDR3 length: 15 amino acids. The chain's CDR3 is CSAERGGLITDTQYF. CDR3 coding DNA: TGCAGCGCTGAACGGGGGGGACTCATCACAGATACGCAGTATTTT.

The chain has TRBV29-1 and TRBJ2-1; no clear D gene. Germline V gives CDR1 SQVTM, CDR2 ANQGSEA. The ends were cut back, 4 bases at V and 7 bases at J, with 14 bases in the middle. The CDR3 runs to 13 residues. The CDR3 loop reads CSVGGPGENEQFF. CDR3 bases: TGCAGCGTTGGCGGCCCCGGCGAAAATGAGCAGTTCTTC.

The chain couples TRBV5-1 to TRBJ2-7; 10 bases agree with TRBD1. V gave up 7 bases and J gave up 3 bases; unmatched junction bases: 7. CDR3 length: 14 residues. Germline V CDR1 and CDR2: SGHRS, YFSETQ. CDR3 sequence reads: CASVEGQGDYEQYF. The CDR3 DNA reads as TGCGCCAGCGTAGAAGGACAGGGGGACTACGAGCAGTACTTC.

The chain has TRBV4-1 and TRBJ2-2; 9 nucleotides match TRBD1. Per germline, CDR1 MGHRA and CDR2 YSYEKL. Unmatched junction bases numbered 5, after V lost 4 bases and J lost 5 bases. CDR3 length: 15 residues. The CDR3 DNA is TGCGCCAGCAGCCCGACAGGGGGTAGAACCGGGGAGCTGTTTTTT. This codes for CASSPTGGRTGELFF.

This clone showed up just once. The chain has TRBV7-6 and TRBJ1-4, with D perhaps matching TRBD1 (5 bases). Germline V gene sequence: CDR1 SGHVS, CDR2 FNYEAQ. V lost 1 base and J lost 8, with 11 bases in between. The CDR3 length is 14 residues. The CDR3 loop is CASSLVGDGEKLFF. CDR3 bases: TGTGCCAGCAGCTTAGTCGGGGACGGGGAAAAACTGTTTTTT.

This CDR3 reads CASSVVLAGGGNEQFF. DNA of the CDR3: TGTGCCAGCAGCGTAGTATTAGCGGGAGGAGGCAATGAGCAGTTCTTC. This chain links TRBV9 with TRBJ2-1; 10 bases fit TRBD2. V lost 0 bases, J lost 6 bases, and 6 bases stayed unmatched. This CDR3 region has 16 residues. The germline V gene has CDR1 SGDLS and CDR2 YYNGEE.

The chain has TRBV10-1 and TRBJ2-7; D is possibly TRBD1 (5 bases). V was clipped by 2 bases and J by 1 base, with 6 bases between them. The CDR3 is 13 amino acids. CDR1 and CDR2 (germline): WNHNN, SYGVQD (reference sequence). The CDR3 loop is CASSEQGSYEQYF. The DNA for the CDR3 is TGCGCCAGCAGTGAGCAGGGTTCCTACGAGCAGTACTTC.

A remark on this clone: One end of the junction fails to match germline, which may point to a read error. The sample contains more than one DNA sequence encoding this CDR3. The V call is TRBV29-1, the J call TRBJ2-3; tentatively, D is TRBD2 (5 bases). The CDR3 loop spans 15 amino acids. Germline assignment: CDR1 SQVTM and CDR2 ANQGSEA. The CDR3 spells CSVDLEDRSTDTQYF. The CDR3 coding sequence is TGCAGCGTTGATCTGGAGGATAGGAGCACAGATACACAGTATTTT.

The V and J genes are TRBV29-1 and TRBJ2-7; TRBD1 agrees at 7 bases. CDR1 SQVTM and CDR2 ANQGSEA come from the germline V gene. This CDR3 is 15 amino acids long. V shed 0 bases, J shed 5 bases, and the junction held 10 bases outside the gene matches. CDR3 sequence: CSVEDQTGLEHEQYF. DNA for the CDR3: TGCAGCGTTGAAGACCAGACAGGGTTGGAGCACGAGCAGTACTTC.

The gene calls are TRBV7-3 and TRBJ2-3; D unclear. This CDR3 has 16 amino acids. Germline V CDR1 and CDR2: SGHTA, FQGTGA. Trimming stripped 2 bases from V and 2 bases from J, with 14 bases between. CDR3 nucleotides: TGTGCCAGCAGCTTATTCGCTTCGAGATCCACAGATACGCAGTATTTT. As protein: CASSLFASRSTDTQYF.